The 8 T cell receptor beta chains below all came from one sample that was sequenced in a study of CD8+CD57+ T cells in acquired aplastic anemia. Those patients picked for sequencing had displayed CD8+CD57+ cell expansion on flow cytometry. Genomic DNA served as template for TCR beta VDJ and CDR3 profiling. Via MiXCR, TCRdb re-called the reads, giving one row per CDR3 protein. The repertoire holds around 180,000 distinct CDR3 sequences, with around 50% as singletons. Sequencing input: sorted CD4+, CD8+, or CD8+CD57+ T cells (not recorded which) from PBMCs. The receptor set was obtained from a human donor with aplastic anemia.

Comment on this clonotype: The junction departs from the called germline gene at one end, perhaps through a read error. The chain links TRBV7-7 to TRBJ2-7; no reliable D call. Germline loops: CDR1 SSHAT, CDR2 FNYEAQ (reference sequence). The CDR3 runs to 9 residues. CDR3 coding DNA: TGTGCTAGCAGCCGTAAAACCCGATTC. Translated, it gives CASSRKTRF.

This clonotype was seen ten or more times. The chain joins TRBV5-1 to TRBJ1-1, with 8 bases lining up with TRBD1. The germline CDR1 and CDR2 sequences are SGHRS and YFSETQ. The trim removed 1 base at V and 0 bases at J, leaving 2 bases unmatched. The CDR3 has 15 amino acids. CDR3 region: CASSLRQGMNTEAFF. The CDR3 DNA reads TGCGCCAGCAGCTTGAGACAGGGGATGAACACTGAAGCTTTCTTT. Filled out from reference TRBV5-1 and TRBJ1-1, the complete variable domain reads KAGVTQTPRYLIKTRGQQVTLSCSPISGHRSVSWYQQTPGQGLQFLFEYFSETQRNKGNFPGRFSGRQFSNSRSEMNVSTLELGDSALYLCASSLRQGMNTEAFFGQGTRLTVV.

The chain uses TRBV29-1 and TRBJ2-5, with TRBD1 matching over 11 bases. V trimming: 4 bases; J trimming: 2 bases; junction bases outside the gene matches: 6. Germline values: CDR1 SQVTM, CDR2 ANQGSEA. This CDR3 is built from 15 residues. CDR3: CSVGGTGGGQETQYF. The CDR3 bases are TGCAGCGTTGGAGGGACAGGGGGGGGTCAAGAGACCCAGTACTTC.

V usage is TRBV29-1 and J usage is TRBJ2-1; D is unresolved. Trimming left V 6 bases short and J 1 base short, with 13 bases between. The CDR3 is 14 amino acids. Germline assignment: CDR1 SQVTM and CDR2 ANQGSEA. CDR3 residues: CSVPSLRSYNEQFF. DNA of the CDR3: TGCAGCGTGCCCAGTCTAAGATCCTACAATGAGCAGTTCTTC.

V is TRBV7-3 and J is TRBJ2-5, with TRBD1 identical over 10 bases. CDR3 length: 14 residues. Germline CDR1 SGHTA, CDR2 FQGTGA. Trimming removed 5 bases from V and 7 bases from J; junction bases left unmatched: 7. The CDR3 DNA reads TGTGCCAGCAGCCAGGACAGGGGGAAGGGGACCCAGTACTTC. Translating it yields CASSQDRGKGTQYF.

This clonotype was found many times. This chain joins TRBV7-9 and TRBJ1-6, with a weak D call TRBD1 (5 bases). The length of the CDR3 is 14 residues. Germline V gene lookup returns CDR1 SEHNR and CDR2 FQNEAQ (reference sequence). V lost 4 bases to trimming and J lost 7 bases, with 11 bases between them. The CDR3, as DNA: TGTGCCAGCAGCTCCGGGACGGCAAATTCACCCCTCCACTTT. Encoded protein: CASSSGTANSPLHF.

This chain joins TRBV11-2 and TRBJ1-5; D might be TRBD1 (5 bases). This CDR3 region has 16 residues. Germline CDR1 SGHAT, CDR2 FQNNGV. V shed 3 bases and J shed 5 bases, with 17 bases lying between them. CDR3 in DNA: TGTGCCAGCAGCTTGGGGGGAGGTCTATCTTATCAGCCCCAGCATTTT. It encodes CASSLGGGLSYQPQHF.

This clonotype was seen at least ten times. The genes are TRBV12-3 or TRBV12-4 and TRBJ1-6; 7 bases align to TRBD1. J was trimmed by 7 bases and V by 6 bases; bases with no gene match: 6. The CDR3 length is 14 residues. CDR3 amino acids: CASSPRRGNSPLHF. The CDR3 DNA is TGTGCCAGCAGCCCACGCAGGGGGAATTCACCCCTCCACTTT.